The clone carrying this T cell receptor beta chain has ten or more counts. As yet, its antigen is unknown. This entry comes from a study of T-cell reconstitution after alpha-beta-depleted transplantation in children. General study findings and limits: The origin of high day-60 TCRbeta diversity in some patients lay in surviving recipient T cells and thymic progenitors. Several hundred expanded graft clones reportedly gave rise to the alpha-beta T cells present about two months after transplant. Among T cells one year after transplant, newly produced cells accounted for most counts and diversity.

Germline assignment: CDR1 DFQATT and CDR2 SNEGSKA (reference sequence). The CDR3 consists of 13 residues. Trimming left V 3 bases short and J 5 bases short, with 13 bases between. Preparation of the TCRbeta library was carried out with unique molecular identifiers. TCRdb fed the PCR reads into MiXCR, producing one record per CDR3 protein. Among fewer than 250,000 distinct CDR3 sequences listed, around 7.5% were seen once. This TCR derives from a male patient aged 10 to 17 who had a stem cell transplant for acute lymphoblastic leukemia, so the T cells may come from the graft donor. The gene calls are TRBV20-1 and TRBJ2-5; D is perhaps TRBD1 (7 bases). The starting material was PBMCs, mostly from graft donor cells, obtained 180 days after TCRalphabeta/CD19-depleted stem cell transplant. CDR3 region: CSARARGVETQYF. In nucleotides, the CDR3 is TGCAGTGCTAGGGCCAGGGGGGTTGAGACCCAGTACTTC.